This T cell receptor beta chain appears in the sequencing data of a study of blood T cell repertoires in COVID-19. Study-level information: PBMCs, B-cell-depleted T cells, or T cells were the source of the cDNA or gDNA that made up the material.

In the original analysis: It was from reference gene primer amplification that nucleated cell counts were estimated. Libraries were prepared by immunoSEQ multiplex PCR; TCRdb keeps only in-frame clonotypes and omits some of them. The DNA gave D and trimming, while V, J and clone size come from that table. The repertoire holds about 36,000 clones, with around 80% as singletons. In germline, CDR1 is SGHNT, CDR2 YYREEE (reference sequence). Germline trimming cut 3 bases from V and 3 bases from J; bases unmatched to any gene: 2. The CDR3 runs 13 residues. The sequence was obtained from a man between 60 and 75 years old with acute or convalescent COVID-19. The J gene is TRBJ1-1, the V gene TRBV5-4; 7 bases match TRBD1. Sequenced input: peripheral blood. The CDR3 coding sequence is TGTGCCAGCAGCTCCGACAGGGACACTGAAGCTTTCTTT. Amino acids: CASSSDRDTEAFF. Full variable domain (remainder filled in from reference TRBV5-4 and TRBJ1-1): ETGVTQSPTHLIKTRGQQVTLRCSSQSGHNTVSWYQQALGQGPQFIFQYYREEENGRGNFPPRFSGLQFPNYSSELNVNALELDDSALYLCASSSDRDTEAFFGQGTRLTVV.